These 27 T cell receptor beta chains originate from one sample sequenced in a study of spatial heterogeneity in lung cancer. Their target antigens are unknown. Time point: sample taken at primary tumor resection. TCRdb ran MiXCR on the 5' RACE reads and lists one entry per CDR3 protein. Of 20,000 to 25,000 distinct CDR3 sequences detected, 2.5% to 3% appear once; the ten largest clones hold roughly 7.2%. Findings of the study overall: Expanded alpha and beta TCR counts within tumors tracked tumor mutation counts.

The input for sequencing was lung tumor tissue, taken at surgery. The source is a male donor with early-stage non-small cell lung cancer.

The chain links TRBV20-1 to TRBJ2-2; TRBD1 might be the D (5 bases). V was clipped by 0 bases and J by 2 bases, with 13 bases between them. CDR3 size: 16 residues. Germline CDR1 and CDR2: DFQATT and SNEGSKA (reference sequence). CDR3 protein: CSAREWGRVNTGELFF. The CDR3 DNA reads as TGCAGTGCTAGAGAGTGGGGCAGGGTCAACACCGGGGAGCTGTTTTTT.

This clonotype occurred a few times. The gene calls are TRBV5-1 and TRBJ2-5; D not certain. V was shortened by 0 bases and J by 5 bases, with 11 bases between the two germline ends. The CDR3 is 14 residues long. Germline V gene lookup returns CDR1 SGHRS and CDR2 YFSETQ. The CDR3 nucleotides read TGCGCCAGCAGCTTGGGTCAGTTTGGGGAGACCCAGTACTTC. It codes for CASSLGQFGETQYF.

The table lists this clonotype with many counts. The chain links TRBV7-8 to TRBJ2-1, with 8 nucleotides matching TRBD2. The germline gives CDR1 SGHVS, CDR2 FQNEAQ. The V segment lost 1 base and the J segment 4 bases; nucleotides outside the gene matches: 3. CDR3 length: 15 residues. The CDR3 DNA follows: TGTGCCAGCAGCTTAGGCGGGAGGTTGTACAATGAGCAGTTCTTC. Its translation: CASSLGGRLYNEQFF.

This clonotype showed up many times. The chain combines TRBV2 with TRBJ2-7; perhaps TRBD2 as D (5 bases). The CDR3 is 11 amino acids. The germline CDR1 and CDR2 sequences are SNHLY and FYNNEI. Trimming removed 10 bases from V and 3 bases from J, with 10 bases in between. CDR3 amino acids: CAIGGLYEQYF. The CDR3 region has the DNA TGTGCCATTGGCGGACTCTACGAGCAGTACTTC.

In its sample, this clonotype was seen many times. The rearrangement uses TRBV11-2 and TRBJ2-7; D perhaps matches TRBD1 (6 bases). V was shortened by 3 bases and J by 7 bases, with 10 bases between the two germline ends. Germline-derived CDR1 and CDR2 are SGHAT and FQNNGV. The CDR3 has 12 residues. The CDR3 DNA reads as TGTGCCAGCAGCTTCGGGACAATGGAGCAGTACTTC. Encoded protein: CASSFGTMEQYF.

This clonotype was seen once. This chain connects TRBV9 to TRBJ2-1, with a possible D match to TRBD1 (5 bases). The V and J ends lost 3 bases and 8 bases respectively, with 15 bases between them. The CDR3 loop spans 14 amino acids. CDR1 and CDR2 from the germline V gene are SGDLS and YYNGEE. The CDR3 reads CASSGQLSADEQFF. In DNA, the CDR3 is TGTGCCAGCAGCGGACAGCTAAGTGCCGATGAGCAGTTCTTC.

This clonotype appeared many times. The V call is TRBV6-1, the J call TRBJ1-5; 8 nucleotides agree with TRBD1. Trimming cost V 9 bases and J 3 bases; bases outside gene matches: 10. The CDR3 covers 15 residues. CDR1 MNHNS and CDR2 SASEGT come from the germline V gene. CDR3 DNA sequence: TGTGCCAGTATTTCCGGGACAGGCGTCAATCAGCCCCAGCATTTT. Protein sequence: CASISGTGVNQPQHF.

This clonotype was observed at least ten times. The chain links TRBV5-1 to TRBJ2-7; D is undetermined. CDR1 is SGHRS and CDR2 is YFSETQ in the germline V gene. The CDR3 is made up of 13 amino acids. V lost 0 bases and J lost 3, with 7 bases in between. This CDR3 is CASSLGRNYEQYF. Here the CDR3 DNA reads TGCGCCAGCAGCTTGGGCAGGAACTACGAGCAGTACTTC.

This clonotype was observed many times. The chain recombines TRBV7-9 with TRBJ2-2; 8 nucleotides agree with TRBD2. With 5 bases clipped from V and 5 bases from J, the junction kept 10 bases outside the gene matches. Germline values: CDR1 SEHNR, CDR2 FQNEAQ (reference sequence). The CDR3 totals 16 residues. The DNA of the CDR3 is TGTGCCAGCAGCCCCATCCTAGCGGGTGAGACCGGGGAGCTGTTTTTT. This encodes CASSPILAGETGELFF. The variable domain in full, completed from reference TRBV7-9 and TRBJ2-2, reads DTGVSQNPRHKITKRGQNVTFRCDPISEHNRLYWYRQTLGQGPEFLTYFQNEAQLEKSRLLSDRFSAERPKGSFSTLEIQRTEQGDSAMYLCASSPILAGETGELFFGEGSRLTVL.

Many counts were recorded for this clonotype. This rearrangement joins TRBV7-9 to TRBJ2-2; no definite D call. The CDR3 sequence is 14 residues long. The germline gives CDR1 SEHNR, CDR2 FQNEAQ (reference sequence). V was trimmed by 4 bases and J by 7 bases, leaving 13 bases between them. This chain's CDR3 is CASSSLSVFGELFF. CDR3 nucleotide sequence: TGTGCCAGCAGCTCCCTATCGGTTTTCGGGGAGCTGTTTTTT.

At least ten counts were recorded for this clonotype. This rearrangement joins TRBV29-1 to TRBJ2-2; D ambiguous. Deletions cut 7 bases from V and 2 bases from J, with 11 bases between. The CDR3 totals 13 residues. The germline gives CDR1 SQVTM, CDR2 ANQGSEA. In DNA form, the CDR3 reads TGCAGCGGGGCACAGAGCAACACCGGGGAGCTGTTTTTT. Its translation is CSGAQSNTGELFF.

This clonotype came up many times. The chain recombines TRBV7-9 with TRBJ2-2; no reliable D call. V was shortened by 2 bases and J by 4 bases, with 5 bases between the two germline ends. CDR3 size: 13 residues. Germline CDR1 is SEHNR and CDR2 is FQNEAQ (reference sequence). CDR3: CASSLFGTGELFF. In DNA form, the CDR3 reads TGTGCCAGCAGCTTATTTGGCACCGGGGAGCTGTTTTTT.

This clonotype has at least ten counts. This CDR3 reads CASSRTGVDQETQYF. The CDR3 bases are TGCGCCAGCAGCCGGACGGGAGTCGACCAAGAGACCCAGTACTTC. This chain joins TRBV4-1 and TRBJ2-5; tentative D call: TRBD2 (6 bases). CDR1 is MGHRA, CDR2 YSYEKL, per germline. V lost 4 bases and J 0 bases, leaving 12 bases between the germline ends. The CDR3 length is 15 residues.

This clonotype has at least ten counts. CDR3 region: CATSDLHVLQPQHF. CDR3 nucleotide sequence: TGTGCCACCAGTGATTTGCACGTCCTCCAGCCCCAGCATTTT. The J gene is TRBJ1-5, the V gene TRBV24-1; D gene unclear. The CDR3 is 14 amino acids. Germline loops: CDR1 KGHDR, CDR2 SFDVKD. V gave up 0 bases and J gave up 7 bases, with 9 bases separating them.

By share of the sample, this clonotype is medium-sized. V usage is TRBV7-6 and J usage is TRBJ2-2; the D is unclear. With 8 bases removed from V and 3 bases from J, the gap between germline ends came to 13 bases. The CDR3 has 14 amino acids. Per the germline V gene, CDR1 is SGHVS and CDR2 is FNYEAQ. CDR3 sequence reads: CASRRTTDTGELFF. CDR3 in DNA: TGTGCCAGCCGCCGGACGACGGACACCGGGGAGCTGTTTTTT.

By sample share, this clonotype is medium-sized. This sequence joins TRBV29-1 and TRBJ1-5, with D hard to call. The CDR3 is 13 residues long. Trimming cost V 5 bases and J 5 bases, with 13 bases left between them. Per germline, CDR1 SQVTM and CDR2 ANQGSEA. The CDR3 DNA reads as TGCAGCGTTCTCACTAGCTTTCATCAGCCCCAGCATTTT. This encodes CSVLTSFHQPQHF.

The chain has TRBV10-3 and TRBJ2-5, with a tentative D call TRBD2 (5 bases). Germline V gene sequence: CDR1 ENHRY, CDR2 SYGVKD. The germline V and J ends were trimmed by 8 bases and 5 bases, with 12 bases remaining between them. CDR3 size: 12 residues. CDR3 sequence (DNA): TGTGCCATCTCGGGGTTTGAGGAGACCCAGTACTTC. Protein sequence: CAISGFEETQYF.

The table lists this clonotype with many counts. V and J are TRBV20-1 and TRBJ2-7, with 10 bases matching TRBD2. Germline lookup yields CDR1 DFQATT and CDR2 SNEGSKA (reference sequence). V shed 5 bases and J 3 bases; nucleotides not matched to a gene: 4. This CDR3 region has 13 residues. DNA for the CDR3: TGCAGTGCTCTAGCGGGAGTCAGCTACGAGCAGTACTTC. This encodes CSALAGVSYEQYF.

By sample share, this clonotype is medium-sized. This chain connects TRBV3-1 to TRBJ2-1; 7 bases map to TRBD2. CDR1 LGHDT and CDR2 YNNKEL come from the germline V gene (reference sequence). Trimming at V came to 4 bases and at J to 4 bases, leaving 4 bases not matched to a gene. This CDR3 region has 14 residues. The CDR3 DNA reads TGTGCCAGCAGCCTTGGGGACTATTACAATGAGCAGTTCTTC. It is translated as CASSLGDYYNEQFF.

In this sample, this clonotype turned up many times. The rearrangement uses TRBV6-5 and TRBJ1-4, with D tentatively TRBD1 (6 bases). V was shortened by 6 bases and J by 7 bases, with 18 bases between the two germline ends. The CDR3 contains 15 residues. Germline CDR1 reads MNHEY; CDR2 reads SVGAGI. CDR3 residues: CASSRETGLGEKLFF. The CDR3 region has the DNA TGTGCCAGCAGCCGAGAAACAGGGCTGGGTGAAAAACTGTTTTTT.

This clonotype was observed many times. This chain's CDR3 is CASSLCTSWRDCEQYF. CDR3 coding DNA: TGTGCCAGCAGTTTATGCACCTCCTGGCGGGACTGCGAGCAGTACTTC. The chain employs TRBV28 and TRBJ2-7; D possibly corresponds to TRBD2 (6 bases). The CDR3 length is 16 residues. V was trimmed by 0 bases and J by 6 bases, leaving 18 bases between them. Germline loops: CDR1 MDHEN, CDR2 SYDVKM.

This clonotype was observed at least ten times. The V and J genes are TRBV20-1 and TRBJ1-1; D unresolved. The CDR3 spans 12 residues. V was clipped by 6 bases and J by 8 bases, with 16 bases between them. From germline, CDR1 is DFQATT and CDR2 SNEGSKA (reference sequence). CDR3: CSAISRSGEAFF. CDR3 in DNA: TGCAGTGCGATCTCAAGAAGCGGCGAAGCTTTCTTT.

This clonotype was counted ten times or more. This rearrangement joins TRBV20-1 to TRBJ2-2; D is ambiguous. This CDR3 has 13 amino acids. Trimming stripped 6 bases from V and 0 bases from J, with 8 bases between. Germline loops: CDR1 DFQATT, CDR2 SNEGSKA (reference sequence). The CDR3 spells CSAGGANTGELFF. For the CDR3, the DNA is TGCAGTGCGGGTGGCGCGAACACCGGGGAGCTGTTTTTT.

This clonotype was picked up many times. The J gene is TRBJ2-5, the V gene TRBV12-3 or TRBV12-4, with a tentative D call TRBD2 (5 bases). The CDR3 runs to 14 residues. V shed 6 bases and J shed 2 bases, with 13 bases lying between them. The CDR3 spells CASSPTGIQETQYF. The CDR3, as DNA: TGTGCCAGCAGCCCAACCGGGATACAAGAGACCCAGTACTTC.

This clonotype was observed many times. The DNA for the CDR3 is TGTGCCAGCAGCTTAGGATCCAGCTCCTACAATGAGCAGTTCTTC. It specifies CASSLGSSSYNEQFF. The chain is built from TRBV7-2 and TRBJ2-1; no clear D. Trimming stripped 1 base from V and 0 bases from J, with 7 bases between. CDR1 and CDR2 from the germline V gene are SGHTA and FQGNSA. This CDR3 is built from 15 residues.

At least ten counts were recorded for this clonotype. This chain uses TRBV10-3 with TRBJ2-3; 10 bases map to TRBD2. The ends lost 6 bases at V and 2 bases at J; junction bases unmatched: 2. CDR3 length equals 14 residues. Germline assignment: CDR1 ENHRY and CDR2 SYGVKD. CDR3 DNA sequence: TGTGCCATCAGCACTAGCGGGATCACAGATACGCAGTATTTT. This sequence encodes CAISTSGITDTQYF.

This clonotype was recorded many times. The J gene is TRBJ2-3, the V gene TRBV7-3; 7 bases align to TRBD2. V was pared by 4 bases and J by 0 bases, with 1 base of the junction left unmatched. Germline loops: CDR1 SGHTA, CDR2 FQGTGA. The CDR3 runs 14 residues. The CDR3 DNA is TGTGCCAGCAGCTCGGGACTAAGCACAGATACGCAGTATTTT. It is translated as CASSSGLSTDTQYF.